These T cell receptor beta chains were read from a single sample in a study of early stage breast cancer tumors. Here immunoSEQ multiplex PCR was the method, and the copy in TCRdb shows in-frame clones only, minus some. Of about 63,000 clones detected, approximately 80% appear once; the ten largest clones hold around 3.7%. What was sequenced was blood. The receptor set was obtained from a person aged 30-39 years with breast cancer. CDR3s include the opening cysteine and the closing phenylalanine or tryptophan. A D gene is named only where the DNA matches it firmly. A clone size is listed for some rows: how often the clone was seen (once, few, many), or a class if it is expanded.

.	TRBV6-5	TRBJ1-5	once	CASSYSMGNQPQHF	TGTGCCAGCAGTTACTCGATGGGAAATCAGCCCCAGCATTTT
.	TRBV4-1	TRBJ2-2	.	CASSQPNTGELFF	TGCGCCAGCAGCCAACCGAACACCGGGGAGCTGTTTTTT
.	TRBV7-3	TRBJ2-3	.	CASSLMGGFGDTQYF	TGTGCCAGCAGCTTAATGGGGGGCTTTGGGGATACGCAGTATTTT
.	TRBV19	TRBJ2-1	.	CASSSQDGNNEQFF	TGTGCCAGTAGTTCTCAAGATGGAAACAATGAGCAGTTCTTC
.	TRBV6-5	TRBJ2-7	.	CASSRNSDVTYEQYF	TGTGCCAGCAGTAGAAATTCCGACGTCACCTACGAGCAGTACTTC
.	TRBV30	TRBJ2-7	.	CAWTIADSYEQYF	TGTGCCTGGACAATAGCGGACTCCTACGAGCAGTACTTC
TRBD2	TRBV5-6	TRBJ2-1	.	CASSAAGASSYNEQFF	TGTGCCAGCAGCGCGGCGGGAGCCAGCTCCTACAATGAGCAGTTCTTC
TRBD1	TRBV30	TRBJ2-7	.	CAWSGQGNEQYF	TGTGCCTGGAGTGGACAGGGGAACGAGCAGTACTTC
.	TRBV27	TRBJ1-2	.	CASSFTTGGQLYGYTF	TGTGCCAGCAGTTTCACCACGGGGGGGCAGCTCTATGGCTACACCTTC
.	TRBV2	TRBJ1-1	.	CASSGGRGRTEAFF	TGTGCCAGCAGTGGAGGCAGGGGTCGGACTGAAGCTTTCTTT
TRBD2	TRBV4-1	TRBJ2-2	.	CASSQYPGLAGGGNTGELFF	TGCGCCAGCAGCCAGTATCCGGGACTAGCGGGAGGGGGGAACACCGGGGAGCTGTTTTTT
TRBD1	TRBV6-1	TRBJ2-5	.	CASAILRQGQETQYF	TGTGCCAGCGCGATACTGAGACAGGGGCAAGAGACCCAGTACTTC
.	TRBV20-1	TRBJ2-1	.	CSANPYNEQFF	TGCAGTGCCAATCCGTACAATGAGCAGTTCTTC
.	TRBV7-9	TRBJ2-5	.	CASSLYSGETQYF	TGTGCCAGCAGCTTATATTCGGGAGAGACCCAGTACTTC
.	TRBV2	TRBJ1-1	once	CASSRGVNTEAFF	TGTGCCAGCAGTCGAGGGGTGAACACTGAAGCTTTCTTT